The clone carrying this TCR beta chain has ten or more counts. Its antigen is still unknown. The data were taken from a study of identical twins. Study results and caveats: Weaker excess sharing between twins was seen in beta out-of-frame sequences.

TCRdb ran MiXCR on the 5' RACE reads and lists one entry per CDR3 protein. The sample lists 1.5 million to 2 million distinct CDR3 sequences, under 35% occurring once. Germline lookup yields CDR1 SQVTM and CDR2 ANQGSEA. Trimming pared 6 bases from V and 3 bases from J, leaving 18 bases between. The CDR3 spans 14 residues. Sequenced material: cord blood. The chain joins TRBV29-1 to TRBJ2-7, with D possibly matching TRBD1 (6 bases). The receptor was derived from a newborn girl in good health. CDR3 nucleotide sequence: TGCAGCGTGTGTAGGGGGAATGGGGACTACGAGCAGTACTTC. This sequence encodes CSVCRGNGDYEQYF.